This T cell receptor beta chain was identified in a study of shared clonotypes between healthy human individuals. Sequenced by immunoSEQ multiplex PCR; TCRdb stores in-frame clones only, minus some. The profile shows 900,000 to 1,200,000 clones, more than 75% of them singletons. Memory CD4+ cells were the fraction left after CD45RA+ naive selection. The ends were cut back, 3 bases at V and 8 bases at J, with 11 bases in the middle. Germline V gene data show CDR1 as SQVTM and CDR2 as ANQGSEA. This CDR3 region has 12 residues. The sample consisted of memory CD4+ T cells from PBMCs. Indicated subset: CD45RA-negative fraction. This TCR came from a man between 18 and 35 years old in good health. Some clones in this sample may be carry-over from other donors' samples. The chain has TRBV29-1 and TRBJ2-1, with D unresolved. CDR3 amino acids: CSVDSRVDEQFF. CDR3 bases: TGCAGCGTTGATTCCCGGGTCGATGAGCAGTTCTTC.